A single sample gave rise to the 25 T cell receptor beta chains below, sequenced in a study of radiation and T cells in renal cell carcinoma. Assay: immunoSEQ multiplex PCR; the TCRdb copy retains only in-frame clones and omits some. The repertoire includes around 45,000 clones, roughly 85% of them detected once, and 25% to 30% sits in the top ten. Time point meaning: blood 4 weeks post-SBRT, at nephrectomy. Indicated treatment: 15 Gy SBRT to primary tumor, nephrectomy 4 weeks later. The sequenced sample was blood, obtained from a patient whose treatment included radiotherapy and nephrectomy. Every receptor here comes from a woman between 65 and 79 years old with renal cell carcinoma.

This chain connects TRBV5-4 to TRBJ2-7; 7 bases agree with TRBD1. V lost 5 bases and J lost 4; bases outside the gene matches: 9. Germline V lookup: CDR1 SGHNT, CDR2 YYREEE (reference sequence). The CDR3 loop spans 14 amino acids. CDR3 DNA: TGTGCCAGCAGACTTGGGACAGCAGAGTACGAGCAGTACTTC. The encoded protein is CASRLGTAEYEQYF.

The rearrangement joins TRBV18 to TRBJ2-1, with D possibly TRBD1 on 5 matching bases. V lost 3 bases to trimming and J lost 1 base, with 16 bases between them. Germline CDR1 and CDR2: KGHSH and LQKENI. This CDR3 is built from 17 residues. CDR3 protein: CASSPRTPTDSYNEQFF. As DNA, the CDR3 is TGTGCCAGCTCACCCCGGACCCCGACAGATTCCTACAATGAGCAGTTCTTC.

The genes are TRBV5-1 and TRBJ2-6, with D perhaps matching TRBD2 (6 bases). The germline gives CDR1 SGHRS, CDR2 YFSETQ. The V and J ends lost 5 bases and 0 bases respectively, with 12 bases between them. This CDR3 is built from 16 residues. The CDR3 DNA sequence: TGCGCCAGCAGTTCGGCGGGAACCTCTGGGGCCAACGTCCTGACTTTC. Its translation: CASSSAGTSGANVLTF. Filled out from reference TRBV5-1 and TRBJ2-6, the complete variable domain reads KAGVTQTPRYLIKTRGQQVTLSCSPISGHRSVSWYQQTPGQGLQFLFEYFSETQRNKGNFPGRFSGRQFSNSRSEMNVSTLELGDSALYLCASSSAGTSGANVLTFGAGSRLTVL.

The chain uses TRBV18 and TRBJ2-1; D remains ambiguous. The CDR3 has 15 residues. V lost 2 bases to trimming and J lost 4 bases, with 12 bases between them. CDR1 is KGHSH and CDR2 is LQKENI in the germline V gene. CDR3 in amino acids: CASSPSKLIYNEQFF. CDR3 DNA: TGTGCCAGCTCACCATCCAAGTTAATTTACAATGAGCAGTTCTTC.

V is TRBV4-3 and J is TRBJ1-1, with 9 bases lining up with TRBD1. The V gene end was trimmed by 0 bases and the J gene end by 4 bases; junction bases not matched to a gene: 6. In germline, CDR1 is LGHNA, CDR2 YSLEER. CDR3 length: 16 amino acids. CDR3 in DNA: TGCGCCAGCAGCCAAGATAGGACAGGGGTGAGCACTGAAGCTTTCTTT. It specifies CASSQDRTGVSTEAFF.

This clone was found once. The chain recombines TRBV7-7 with TRBJ2-7, with D perhaps assigned TRBD1 or TRBD2 (5 bases each). Germline lookup yields CDR1 SSHAT and CDR2 FNYEAQ (reference sequence). This CDR3 is built from 13 residues. The ends were cut back, 4 bases at V and 2 bases at J, with 9 bases in the middle. CDR3 sequence reads: CASSSGPTYEQYF. The CDR3 DNA reads as TGTGCCAGCAGCTCGGGACCGACCTACGAGCAGTACTTC.

The chain carries TRBV4-1 and TRBJ2-5, with D possibly being TRBD1 or TRBD2 (5 bases each). CDR3 length: 14 amino acids. V was cut by 4 bases and J by 2 bases, with 11 bases left in between. CDR1 is MGHRA, CDR2 YSYEKL, per germline. As DNA, the CDR3 is TGCGCCAGCAGCCTCCGGGACCATCAAGAGACCCAGTACTTC. Protein product: CASSLRDHQETQYF.

The gene calls are TRBV11-2 and TRBJ2-7, with a possible D match to TRBD2 (5 bases). V was shortened by 7 bases and J by 0 bases, with 10 bases between the two germline ends. Germline CDR1 SGHAT, CDR2 FQNNGV. The CDR3 length is 13 residues. CDR3 DNA: TGTGCCAGCAACGAAGGGAGCTCCTACGAGCAGTACTTC. Encoded protein: CASNEGSSYEQYF.

The chain links TRBV19 to TRBJ1-1; maybe TRBD1 (6 bases). This CDR3 region has 16 residues. The V gene lost 3 bases and the J gene lost 0 bases, with 14 bases spanning the gap. Germline CDR1 is LNHDA and CDR2 is SQIVND (reference sequence). The CDR3 loop is CASSMGAGYLNTEAFF. Written as DNA, the CDR3 is TGTGCCAGTAGTATGGGGGCCGGGTATCTGAACACTGAAGCTTTCTTT. The whole variable domain, filled in from reference TRBV19 and TRBJ1-1, reads DGGITQSPKYLFRKEGQNVTLSCEQNLNHDAMYWYRQDPGQGLRLIYYSQIVNDFQKGDIAEGYSVSREKKESFPLTVTSAQKNPTAFYLCASSMGAGYLNTEAFFGQGTRLTVV.

This chain uses TRBV6-1 with TRBJ2-4, with D possibly matching TRBD1 (6 bases). Looked up from germline, CDR1 is MNHNS and CDR2 is SASEGT. The CDR3 is 14 amino acids. Between the trimmed V and J ends, which lost 9 bases and 6 bases, there was a span of 18 bases. The CDR3 DNA sequence: TGTGCCAGTCAACTAGGGGGAGTATCAAACATTCAGTACTTC. Translating gives CASQLGGVSNIQYF.

The rearrangement links TRBV7-3 to TRBJ2-3, with TRBD2 identical over 14 bases. Germline CDR1 reads SGHTA; CDR2 reads FQGTGA. J gave up 6 bases and V 3 bases, and 5 bases lay outside the gene matches. This CDR3 has 16 residues. The CDR3 loop is CASSLTSGRAGDTQYF. Here the CDR3 DNA reads TGTGCCAGCAGCTTGACTAGCGGGAGGGCAGGGGATACGCAGTATTTT.

This chain links TRBV7-6 with TRBJ2-1; 11 bases align to TRBD2. The V gene's germline CDR1 is SGHVS and CDR2 FNYEAQ. The CDR3 contains 16 residues. The V and J ends lost 1 base and 9 bases, in that order; junction bases with no gene match: 8. In nucleotides, the CDR3 is TGTGCCAGCAGCTTAGACGGTAGCGGGGGGGCCAGTGAGCAGTTCTTC. It yields the protein CASSLDGSGGASEQFF.

Here the CDR3 DNA reads TGTGCCAGCAGTTCCCCGCGACTAGCGGCCTACGAGCAGTACTTC. Protein product: CASSSPRLAAYEQYF. The rearrangement joins TRBV6-5 to TRBJ2-7, with 9 bases matching TRBD2. The CDR3 totals 15 residues. Germline CDR1 reads MNHEY; CDR2 reads SVGAGI. The V gene end was trimmed by 4 bases and the J gene end by 2 bases; junction bases not matched to a gene: 6.

CDR3 loop: CASSYGENTEAFF. For the CDR3, the DNA is TGTGCCAGCAGTTACGGGGAGAACACTGAAGCTTTCTTT. This chain uses TRBV6-6 with TRBJ1-1; D call uncertain. Germline CDR1 MNHNY, CDR2 SVGAGI (reference sequence). V was clipped by 2 bases and J by 1 base, with 5 bases between them. The CDR3 totals 13 residues.

The genes are TRBV7-6 and TRBJ2-2; the match to TRBD2 covers 14 bases. CDR1 is SGHVS and CDR2 is FNYEAQ in the germline V gene. The CDR3 spans 17 residues. V gave up 5 bases and J gave up 7 bases; unmatched junction bases: 9. The CDR3 reads CASSAGLAGGSIGELFF. The CDR3 DNA reads TGTGCCAGCAGCGCCGGACTAGCGGGGGGTAGTATCGGGGAGCTGTTTTTT.

The chain's CDR3 is CASGTYTGELFF. CDR3 bases: TGTGCCAGCGGTACCTACACCGGGGAGCTGTTTTTT. This chain uses TRBV11-3 with TRBJ2-2; unclear D gene. The CDR3 extends over 12 amino acids. V lost 8 bases to trimming and J lost 3 bases, with 7 bases between them. The germline V gene has CDR1 SGHNT and CDR2 YENEEA.

The rearrangement uses TRBV5-1 and TRBJ1-3; 9 positions match TRBD1. This CDR3 spans 14 amino acids. Germline V gene data show CDR1 as SGHRS and CDR2 as YFSETQ. Losses at the gene ends were 4 bases for V and 6 bases for J; bases not matched to a gene: 5. CDR3 in amino acids: CASSGGQGENTIYF. The CDR3 DNA reads as TGCGCCAGCAGCGGGGGACAGGGTGAAAACACCATATATTTT. Drawing the rest from reference TRBV5-1 and TRBJ1-3, the complete variable domain is KAGVTQTPRYLIKTRGQQVTLSCSPISGHRSVSWYQQTPGQGLQFLFEYFSETQRNKGNFPGRFSGRQFSNSRSEMNVSTLELGDSALYLCASSGGQGENTIYFGEGSWLTVV.

The rearrangement joins TRBV7-9 to TRBJ1-1, with TRBD1 matching over 10 bases. Germline values: CDR1 SEHNR, CDR2 FQNEAQ (reference sequence). CDR3 length: 15 residues. The V gene end was trimmed by 3 bases and the J gene end by 4 bases; junction bases not matched to a gene: 5. CDR3 loop: CASSFTTGGFTEAFF. Here the CDR3 DNA reads TGTGCCAGCAGCTTTACGACAGGGGGCTTCACTGAAGCTTTCTTT.

This chain links TRBV21-1 with TRBJ1-5. TRBV21-1 is described as a pseudogene. The CDR3 totals 13 residues. CDR3 residues: CASILYSNQPQHF. The CDR3 nucleotides read TGTGCCAGCATCTTATATAGCAATCAGCCCCAGCATTTT.

The chain recombines TRBV2 with TRBJ2-7; D call uncertain. The V gene lost 1 base and the J gene lost 2 bases, with 12 bases spanning the gap. This CDR3 has 15 amino acids. Germline values: CDR1 SNHLY, CDR2 FYNNEI. DNA for the CDR3: TGTGCCAGCAGTGAAGAATTGGCAGTACCCTACGAGCAGTACTTC. Residues: CASSEELAVPYEQYF.

V and J are TRBV7-2 and TRBJ1-2; D call uncertain. Deletions cut 2 bases from V and 4 bases from J, with 5 bases between. Per the germline V gene, CDR1 is SGHTA and CDR2 is FQGNSA. This CDR3 region has 12 residues. CDR3 sequence: CASSLSIYGYTF. The CDR3 nucleotides are TGTGCCAGCAGCTTATCGATCTATGGCTACACCTTC.

V and J are TRBV5-6 and TRBJ1-5; 8 bases agree with TRBD1. The CDR3 contains 17 residues. Germline V gene lookup returns CDR1 SGHDT and CDR2 YYEEEE. V was pared by 2 bases and J by 6 bases, with 13 bases of the junction left unmatched. The CDR3 loop reads CASSLGPTTGAGQPQHF. In DNA form, the CDR3 reads TGTGCCAGCAGCTTAGGACCCACGACAGGGGCTGGTCAGCCCCAGCATTTT.

This chain joins TRBV15 and TRBJ1-1; D is possibly TRBD1 (5 bases). There are 15 residues in the CDR3. V gave up 5 bases and J gave up 1 base, with 14 bases separating them. Germline V gives CDR1 LNHNV, CDR2 YYDKDF (reference sequence). As DNA, the CDR3 is TGTGCCACCAGCCCCCGAGCCAGGGCGAACACTGAAGCTTTCTTT. This gives the protein CATSPRARANTEAFF.

V gene TRBV25-1 combines with J gene TRBJ1-2; 8 bases agree with TRBD1. Germline CDR1 and CDR2: MGHDK and SYGVNS. The CDR3 totals 15 residues. V dropped 5 bases and J dropped 7; count of bases not matched to a gene: 12. DNA for the CDR3: TGTGCCAGCAGTCCTGCCGGACAGGGATTGTTTGGCTACACCTTC. It encodes CASSPAGQGLFGYTF.

The chain has TRBV30 and TRBJ1-5, with no clear D. This CDR3 contains 13 residues. Germline V lookup: CDR1 GTSNPN, CDR2 SVGIG (reference sequence). V was cut by 0 bases and J by 8 bases, with 11 bases left in between. DNA of the CDR3: TGTGCCTGGAGTGTATCAGGAGTTGAGCCCCAGCATTTT. Protein sequence: CAWSVSGVEPQHF.